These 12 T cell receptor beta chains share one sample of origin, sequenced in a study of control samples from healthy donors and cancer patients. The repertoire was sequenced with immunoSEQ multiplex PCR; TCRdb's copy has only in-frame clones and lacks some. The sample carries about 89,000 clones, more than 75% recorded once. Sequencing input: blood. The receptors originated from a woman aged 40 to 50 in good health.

The CDR3 loop is CASSQVGQGAVTQYF. In nucleotides, the CDR3 is TGTGCCAGCAGCCAAGTAGGACAGGGAGCTGTTACGCAGTATTTT. V and J are TRBV7-3 and TRBJ2-3; 8 nucleotides align to TRBD1. The CDR3 spans 15 residues. The junction had 12 bases not matched to a gene; V was cut back by 5 bases and J by 8 bases. Germline V lookup: CDR1 SGHTA, CDR2 FQGTGA.

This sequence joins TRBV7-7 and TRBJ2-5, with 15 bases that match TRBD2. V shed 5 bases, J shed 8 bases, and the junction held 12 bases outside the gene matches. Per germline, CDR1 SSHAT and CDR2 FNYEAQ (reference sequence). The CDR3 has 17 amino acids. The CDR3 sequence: CASSDTGLAGGSGTQYF. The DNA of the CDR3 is TGTGCCAGCAGCGACACGGGACTAGCGGGGGGAAGCGGAACCCAGTACTTC.

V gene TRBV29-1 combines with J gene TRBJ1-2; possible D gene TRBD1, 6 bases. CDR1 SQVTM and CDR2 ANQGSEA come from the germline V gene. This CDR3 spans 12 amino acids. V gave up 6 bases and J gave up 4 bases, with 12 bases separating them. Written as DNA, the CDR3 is TGCAGCGTGATGACAGGAAGCTATGGCTACACCTTC. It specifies CSVMTGSYGYTF.

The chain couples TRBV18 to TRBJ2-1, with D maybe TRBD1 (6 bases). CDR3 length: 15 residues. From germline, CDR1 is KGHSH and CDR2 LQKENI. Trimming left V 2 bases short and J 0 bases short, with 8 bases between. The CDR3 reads CASSPEGDSYNEQFF. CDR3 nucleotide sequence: TGTGCCAGCTCACCAGAGGGGGACTCCTACAATGAGCAGTTCTTC. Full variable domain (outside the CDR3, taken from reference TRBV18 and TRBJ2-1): NAGVMQNPRHLVRRRGQEARLRCSPMKGHSHVYWYRQLPEEGLKFMVYLQKENIIDESGMPKERFSAEFPKEGPSILRIQQVVRGDSAAYFCASSPEGDSYNEQFFGPGTRLTVL.

In nucleotides, the CDR3 is TGTGCCTGGAGTCTTAGGGCTAGCAATCAGCCCCAGCATTTT. This encodes CAWSLRASNQPQHF. The V gene is TRBV30, the J gene TRBJ1-5; D is uncertain. V dropped 2 bases and J dropped 0 bases, with 8 bases sitting between them. This CDR3 spans 14 amino acids. CDR1 GTSNPN and CDR2 SVGIG come from the germline V gene (reference sequence). Full variable domain (remainder filled in from reference TRBV30 and TRBJ1-5): SQTIHQWPATLVQPVGSPLSLECTVEGTSNPNLYWYRQAAGRGLQLLFYSVGIGQISSEVPQNLSASRPQDRQFILSSKKLLLSDSGFYLCAWSLRASNQPQHFGDGTRLSIL.

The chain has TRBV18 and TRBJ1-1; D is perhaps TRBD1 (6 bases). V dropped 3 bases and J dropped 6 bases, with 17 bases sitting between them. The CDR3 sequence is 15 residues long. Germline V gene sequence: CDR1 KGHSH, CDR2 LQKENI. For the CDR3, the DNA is TGTGCCAGCTCACCCCAGCCGGGGCAGGGGTCTGAAGCTTTCTTT. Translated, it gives CASSPQPGQGSEAFF. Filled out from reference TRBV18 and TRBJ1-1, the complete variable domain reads NAGVMQNPRHLVRRRGQEARLRCSPMKGHSHVYWYRQLPEEGLKFMVYLQKENIIDESGMPKERFSAEFPKEGPSILRIQQVVRGDSAAYFCASSPQPGQGSEAFFGQGTRLTVV.

CDR3 DNA: TGTGCCAGCAGAGAGGACACATATAGCAATCAGCCCCAGCATTTT. Encoded protein: CASREDTYSNQPQHF. J is TRBJ1-5 and V is TRBV6-6; D might be TRBD1 (5 bases). V was cut by 6 bases and J by 0 bases, with 12 bases left in between. This CDR3 has 15 amino acids. The germline CDR1 and CDR2 sequences are MNHNY and SVGAGI (reference sequence).

CDR3 DNA sequence: TGTGCCAGCAGTTTGTGGGTCGATAATTCACCCCTCCACTTT. This gives the protein CASSLWVDNSPLHF. V usage is TRBV27 and J usage is TRBJ1-6; D remains unclear. Trimming removed 3 bases at V and 5 bases at J, with 8 bases between. Germline V CDR1 and CDR2: MNHEY, SMNVEV (reference sequence). CDR3 length: 14 residues.

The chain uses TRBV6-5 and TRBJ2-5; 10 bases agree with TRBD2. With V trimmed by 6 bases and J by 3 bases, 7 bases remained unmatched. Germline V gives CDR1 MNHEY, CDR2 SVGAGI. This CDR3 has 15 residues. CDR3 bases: TGTGCCAGCAGGGATCTAGCGGGGGTAAAAGAGACCCAGTACTTC. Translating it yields CASRDLAGVKETQYF.

CDR3 DNA sequence: TGTGCCAGCAGTTTCGGGACAGCCCGAGGCGGGACTGAAGCTTTCTTT. It codes for CASSFGTARGGTEAFF. The chain recombines TRBV6-2 or TRBV6-3 with TRBJ1-1; 7 bases match TRBD1. Germline CDR1 is MNHEY and CDR2 is SVGEGT. This CDR3 is 16 amino acids long. With 4 bases clipped from V and 5 bases from J, the junction kept 13 bases outside the gene matches.

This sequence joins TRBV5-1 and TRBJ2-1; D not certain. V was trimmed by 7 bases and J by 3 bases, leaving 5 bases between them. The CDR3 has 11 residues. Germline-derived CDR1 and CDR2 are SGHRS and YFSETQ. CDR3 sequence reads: CASAVYNEQFF. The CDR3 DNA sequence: TGCGCCAGCGCGGTCTACAATGAGCAGTTCTTC.

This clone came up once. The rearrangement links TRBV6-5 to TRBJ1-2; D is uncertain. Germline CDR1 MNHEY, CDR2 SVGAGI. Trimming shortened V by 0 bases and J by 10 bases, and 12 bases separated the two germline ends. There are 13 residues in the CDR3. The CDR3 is CASSYSQIAPYTF. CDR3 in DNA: TGTGCCAGCAGTTACTCGCAAATCGCTCCCTACACCTTC.